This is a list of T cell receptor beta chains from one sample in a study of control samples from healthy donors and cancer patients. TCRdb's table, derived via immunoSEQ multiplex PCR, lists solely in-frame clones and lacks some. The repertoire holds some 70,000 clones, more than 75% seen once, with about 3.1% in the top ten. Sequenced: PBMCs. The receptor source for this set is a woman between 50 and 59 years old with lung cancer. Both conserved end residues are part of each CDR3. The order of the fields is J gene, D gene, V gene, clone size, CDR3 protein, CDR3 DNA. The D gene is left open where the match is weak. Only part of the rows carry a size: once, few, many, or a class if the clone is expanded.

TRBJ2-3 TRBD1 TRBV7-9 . CASSTTGGTDTQYF TGTGCCAGCAGCACGACAGGGGGCACAGATACGCAGTATTTT
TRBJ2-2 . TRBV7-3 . CASRKRNTGELFF TGTGCCAGCAGGAAACGGAACACCGGGGAGCTGTTTTTT
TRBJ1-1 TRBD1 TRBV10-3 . CAISDPTGGTEAFF TGTGCCATCAGTGACCCGACAGGGGGCACTGAAGCTTTCTTT
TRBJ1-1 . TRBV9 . CASSVTGNTEAFF TGTGCCAGCAGCGTCACAGGTAACACTGAAGCTTTCTTT
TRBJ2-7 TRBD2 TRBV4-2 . CASSQDVAGASYEQYF TGTGCCAGCAGCCAAGATGTAGCGGGGGCCTCCTACGAGCAGTACTTC
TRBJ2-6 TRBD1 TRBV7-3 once CASSLRDRAGGANVLTF TGTGCCAGCAGCTTAAGGGACAGGGCAGGAGGGGCCAACGTCCTGACTTTC
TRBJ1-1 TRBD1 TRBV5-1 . CASSWSDRGHTEAFF TGCGCCAGCAGCTGGTCGGACAGGGGTCACACTGAAGCTTTCTTT
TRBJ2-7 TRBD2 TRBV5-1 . CASSSEPGLAGGEQYF TGCGCCAGCAGCTCCGAACCGGGACTAGCGGGGGGGGAGCAGTACTTC
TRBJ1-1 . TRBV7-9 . CASSLSSEAFF TGTGCCAGCAGCTTATCGTCTGAAGCTTTCTTT
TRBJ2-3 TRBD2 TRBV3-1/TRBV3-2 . CASSLSGGGITDTQYF TGTGCCAGCAGCCTGAGCGGGGGGGGTATCACAGATACGCAGTATTTT
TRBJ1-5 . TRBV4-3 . CASSQDRAGDSNQPQHF TGCGCCAGCAGCCAAGATCGAGCAGGGGATAGCAATCAGCCCCAGCATTTT
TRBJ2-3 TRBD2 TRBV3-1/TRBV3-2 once CASSQPGTSGGSTQYF TGTGCCAGCAGCCAGCCCGGGACTAGCGGGGGGAGCACGCAGTATTTT
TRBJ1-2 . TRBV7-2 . CASSFEGGSYTF TGTGCCAGCAGCTTTGAGGGCGGGTCGTACACCTTC
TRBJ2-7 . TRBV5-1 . CASSSDGKQYF TGCGCCAGCAGCTCGGACGGCAAGCAGTACTTC
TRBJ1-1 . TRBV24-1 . CATVGPGIGDTEAFF TGTGCCACCGTCGGGCCAGGGATCGGGGACACTGAAGCTTTCTTT
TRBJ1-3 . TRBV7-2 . CASGGRDLADTIYF TGTGCCAGTGGGGGGAGGGACCTCGCGGACACCATATATTTT
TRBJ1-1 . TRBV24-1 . CATSADSMNTEAFF TGTGCCACCAGTGCGGACAGCATGAACACTGAAGCTTTCTTT
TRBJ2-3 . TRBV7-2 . CASSATDTQYF TGTGCCAGCAGCGCCACAGATACGCAGTATTTT
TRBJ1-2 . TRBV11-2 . CASSLGGPNPYGYTF TGTGCCAGCAGCTTAGGAGGTCCGAACCCCTATGGCTACACCTTC
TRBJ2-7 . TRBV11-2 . CASTQVSSYEQYF TGTGCCAGCACCCAAGTTAGCTCCTACGAGCAGTACTTC
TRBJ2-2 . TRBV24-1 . CATSDGDWPPGPGELFF TGTGCCACCAGTGATGGGGACTGGCCTCCGGGTCCCGGGGAGCTGTTTTTT
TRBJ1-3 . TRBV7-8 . CASSKSSGPSGNTIYF TGTGCCAGCAGCAAGAGCAGCGGCCCCTCTGGAAACACCATATATTTT
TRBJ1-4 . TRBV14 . CASSQVLGAPNEKLFF TGTGCCAGCAGCCAAGTACTCGGGGCACCTAATGAAAAACTGTTTTTT
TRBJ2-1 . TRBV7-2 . CASSARDPSSYNEQFF TGTGCCAGCAGCGCCCGGGACCCTAGCTCCTACAATGAGCAGTTCTTC
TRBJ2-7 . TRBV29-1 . CSVEVRQETYEQYF TGCAGCGTTGAAGTCCGGCAGGAGACCTACGAGCAGTACTTC
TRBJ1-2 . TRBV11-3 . CASSLTGGGNGYTF TGTGCCAGCAGCTTAACGGGGGGAGGCAATGGCTACACCTTC
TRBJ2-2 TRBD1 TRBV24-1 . CATSDLQGVHGELFF TGTGCCACCAGTGATTTGCAGGGGGTCCACGGGGAGCTGTTTTTT
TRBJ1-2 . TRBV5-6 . CASSLNFGLNYGYTF TGTGCCAGCAGCTTGAACTTTGGCCTTAACTATGGCTACACCTTC
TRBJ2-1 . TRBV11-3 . CASSQYNEQFF TGTGCCAGCAGCCAATACAATGAGCAGTTCTTC
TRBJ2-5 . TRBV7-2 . CASSRLGGGETQYF TGTGCCAGCAGCAGACTAGGGGGAGGCGAGACCCAGTACTTC
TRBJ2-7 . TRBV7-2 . CASSLMVGQPYEQYF TGTGCCAGCAGCTTAATGGTCGGACAGCCATACGAGCAGTACTTC
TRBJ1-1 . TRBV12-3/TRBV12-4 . CASSTIQGATAFF TGTGCCAGCAGCACAATACAGGGAGCGACAGCTTTCTTT